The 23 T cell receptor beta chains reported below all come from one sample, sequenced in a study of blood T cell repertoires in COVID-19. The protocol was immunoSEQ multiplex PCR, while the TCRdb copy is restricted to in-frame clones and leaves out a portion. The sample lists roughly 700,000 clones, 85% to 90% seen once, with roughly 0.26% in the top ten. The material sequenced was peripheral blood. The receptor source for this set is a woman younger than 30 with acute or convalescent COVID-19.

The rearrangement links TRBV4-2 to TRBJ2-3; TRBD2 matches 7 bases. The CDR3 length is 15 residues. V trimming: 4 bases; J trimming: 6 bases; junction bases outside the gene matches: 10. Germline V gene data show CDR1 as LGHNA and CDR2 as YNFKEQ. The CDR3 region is CASSPLERGSDTQYF. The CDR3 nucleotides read TGTGCCAGCAGCCCCCTCGAGCGGGGATCCGATACGCAGTATTTT.

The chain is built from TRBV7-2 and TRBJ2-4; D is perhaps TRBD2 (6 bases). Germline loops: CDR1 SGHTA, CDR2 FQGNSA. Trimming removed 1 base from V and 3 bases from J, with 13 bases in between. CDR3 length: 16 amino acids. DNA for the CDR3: TGTGCCAGCAGCTTAGGGGTACTGGGGGGCAAAAACATTCAGTACTTC. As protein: CASSLGVLGGKNIQYF.

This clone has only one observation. CDR3 residues: CASSLSRDIYGYTF. The CDR3 DNA sequence: TGTGCCAGCAGCTTATCCCGGGACATCTATGGCTACACCTTC. V is TRBV7-8 and J is TRBJ1-2; TRBD1 might be the D (6 bases). Germline CDR1 and CDR2: SGHVS and FQNEAQ. The V and J ends lost 2 bases and 4 bases respectively, with 11 bases between them. The CDR3 length is 14 residues.

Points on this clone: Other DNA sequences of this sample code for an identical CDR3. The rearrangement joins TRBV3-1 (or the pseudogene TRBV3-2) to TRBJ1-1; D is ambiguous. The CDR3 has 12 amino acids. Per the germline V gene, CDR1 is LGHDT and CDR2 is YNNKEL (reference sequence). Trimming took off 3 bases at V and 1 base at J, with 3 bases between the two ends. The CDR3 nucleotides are TGTGCCAGCAGCCATAGGAACACTGAAGCTTTCTTT. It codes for CASSHRNTEAFF.

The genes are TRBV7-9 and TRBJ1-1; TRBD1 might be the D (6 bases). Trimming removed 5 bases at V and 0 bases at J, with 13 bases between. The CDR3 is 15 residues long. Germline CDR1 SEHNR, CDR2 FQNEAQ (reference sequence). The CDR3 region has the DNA TGTGCCAGCAGCCCAGAGGGGGTGGTGAACACTGAAGCTTTCTTT. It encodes CASSPEGVVNTEAFF.

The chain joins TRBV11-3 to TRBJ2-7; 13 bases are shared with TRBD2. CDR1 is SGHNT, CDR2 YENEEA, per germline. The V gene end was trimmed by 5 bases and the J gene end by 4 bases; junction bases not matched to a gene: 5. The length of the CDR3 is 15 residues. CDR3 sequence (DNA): TGTGCCAGCAGCCCCAGGACTAGCGGGGGATACGAGCAGTACTTC. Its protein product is CASSPRTSGGYEQYF.

CDR3 sequence (DNA): TGTGCCAGCACGGGGTCCGGAAGGTATAATTCACCCCTCCACTTT. This encodes CASTGSGRYNSPLHF. This chain connects TRBV2 to TRBJ1-6; D ambiguous. CDR1 is SNHLY, CDR2 FYNNEI, per germline. Trimming shortened V by 7 bases and J by 4 bases, and 14 bases separated the two germline ends. The CDR3 runs 15 residues.

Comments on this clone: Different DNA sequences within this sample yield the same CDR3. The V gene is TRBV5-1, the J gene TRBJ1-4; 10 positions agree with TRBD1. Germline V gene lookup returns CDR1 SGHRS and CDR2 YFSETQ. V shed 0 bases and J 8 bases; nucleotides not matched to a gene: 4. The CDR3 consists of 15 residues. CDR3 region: CASSLGGQGNEKLFF. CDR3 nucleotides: TGCGCCAGCAGCTTGGGGGGACAGGGGAACGAAAAACTGTTTTTT.

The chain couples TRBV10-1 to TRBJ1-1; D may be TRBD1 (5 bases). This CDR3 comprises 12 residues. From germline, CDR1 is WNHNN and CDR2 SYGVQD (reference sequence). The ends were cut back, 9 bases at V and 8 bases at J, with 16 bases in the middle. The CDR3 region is CASYRSVVEAFF. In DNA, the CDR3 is TGCGCCAGTTACAGGTCTGTGGTGGAAGCTTTCTTT.

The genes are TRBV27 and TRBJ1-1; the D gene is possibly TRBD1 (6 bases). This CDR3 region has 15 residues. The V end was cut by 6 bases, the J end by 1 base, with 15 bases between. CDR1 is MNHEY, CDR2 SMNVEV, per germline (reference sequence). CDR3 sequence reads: CASRNYTGKNTEAFF. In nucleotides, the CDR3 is TGTGCCAGCAGAAACTATACAGGGAAGAACACTGAAGCTTTCTTT.

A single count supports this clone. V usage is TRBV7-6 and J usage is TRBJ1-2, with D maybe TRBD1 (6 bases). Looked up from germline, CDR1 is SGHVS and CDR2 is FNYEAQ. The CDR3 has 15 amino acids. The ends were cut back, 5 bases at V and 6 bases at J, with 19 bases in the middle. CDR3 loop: CASSPPGGHRDGYTF. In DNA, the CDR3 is TGTGCCAGCAGCCCCCCTGGGGGCCACCGGGATGGCTACACCTTC.

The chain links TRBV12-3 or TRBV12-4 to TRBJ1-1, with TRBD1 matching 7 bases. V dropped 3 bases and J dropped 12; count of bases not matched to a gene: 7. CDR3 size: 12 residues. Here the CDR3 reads CASSLYQGEPFF. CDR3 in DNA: TGTGCCAGCAGTTTGTATCAGGGGGAACCTTTCTTT.

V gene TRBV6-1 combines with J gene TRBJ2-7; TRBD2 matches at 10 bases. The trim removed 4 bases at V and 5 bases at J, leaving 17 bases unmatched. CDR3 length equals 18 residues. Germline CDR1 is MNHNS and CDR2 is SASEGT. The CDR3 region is CASSAPTYTSGERNEQYF. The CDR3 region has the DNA TGTGCCAGCAGTGCGCCAACCTATACTAGCGGGGAGAGGAACGAGCAGTACTTC.

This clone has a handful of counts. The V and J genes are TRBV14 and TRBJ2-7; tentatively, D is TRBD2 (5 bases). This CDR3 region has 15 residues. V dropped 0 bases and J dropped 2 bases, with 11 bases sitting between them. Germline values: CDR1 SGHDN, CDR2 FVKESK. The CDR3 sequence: CASSQEGGTAYEQYF. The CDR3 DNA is TGTGCCAGCAGCCAAGAAGGAGGAACAGCCTACGAGCAGTACTTC.

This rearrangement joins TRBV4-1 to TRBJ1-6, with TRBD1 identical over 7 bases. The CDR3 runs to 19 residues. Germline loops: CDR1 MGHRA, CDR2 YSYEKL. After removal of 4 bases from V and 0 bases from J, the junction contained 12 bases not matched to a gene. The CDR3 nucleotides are TGCGCCAGCAGCCCTCGCACAGGGGTACCGAGCTCCTATAATTCACCCCTCCACTTT. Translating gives CASSPRTGVPSSYNSPLHF.

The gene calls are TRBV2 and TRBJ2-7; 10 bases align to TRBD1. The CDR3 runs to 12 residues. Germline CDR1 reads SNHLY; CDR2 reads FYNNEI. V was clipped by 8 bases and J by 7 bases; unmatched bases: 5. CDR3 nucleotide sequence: TGTGCCAGCGGACAGGGGGAGAGGGAGCAGTACTTC. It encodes CASGQGEREQYF.

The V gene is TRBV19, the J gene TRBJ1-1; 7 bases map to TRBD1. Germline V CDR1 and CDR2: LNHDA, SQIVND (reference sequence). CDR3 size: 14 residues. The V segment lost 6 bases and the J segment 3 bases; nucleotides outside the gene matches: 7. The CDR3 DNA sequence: TGTGCCAGTAGCCTAAGGGGGCAGGACACTGAAGCTTTCTTT. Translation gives CASSLRGQDTEAFF.

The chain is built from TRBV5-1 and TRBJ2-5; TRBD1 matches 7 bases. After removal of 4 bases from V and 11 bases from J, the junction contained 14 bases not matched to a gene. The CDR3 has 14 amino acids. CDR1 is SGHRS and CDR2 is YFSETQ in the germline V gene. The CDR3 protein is CASSLGGGEERQYF. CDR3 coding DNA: TGCGCCAGCAGCCTAGGGGGCGGCGAGGAGAGACAGTACTTC.

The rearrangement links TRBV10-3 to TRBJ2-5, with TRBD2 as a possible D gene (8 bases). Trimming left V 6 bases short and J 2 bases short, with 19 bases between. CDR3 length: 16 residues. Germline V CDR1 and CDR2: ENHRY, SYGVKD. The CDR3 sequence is CAISERGTVQQETQYF. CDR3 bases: TGTGCCATCAGCGAGCGGGGGACAGTCCAACAAGAGACCCAGTACTTC.

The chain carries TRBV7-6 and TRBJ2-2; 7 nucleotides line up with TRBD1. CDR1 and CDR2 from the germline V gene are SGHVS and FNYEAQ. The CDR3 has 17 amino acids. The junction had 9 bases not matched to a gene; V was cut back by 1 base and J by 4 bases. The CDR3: CASSLEGAFSVTGELFF. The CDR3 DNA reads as TGTGCCAGCAGCTTAGAGGGGGCGTTCTCGGTCACCGGGGAGCTGTTTTTT.

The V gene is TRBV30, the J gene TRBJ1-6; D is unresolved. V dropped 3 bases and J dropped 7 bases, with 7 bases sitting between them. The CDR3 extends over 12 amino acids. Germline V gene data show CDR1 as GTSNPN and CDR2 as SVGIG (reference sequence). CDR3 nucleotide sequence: TGTGCCTGGAGCGAGGTAAATTCACCCCTCCACTTT. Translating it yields CAWSEVNSPLHF.

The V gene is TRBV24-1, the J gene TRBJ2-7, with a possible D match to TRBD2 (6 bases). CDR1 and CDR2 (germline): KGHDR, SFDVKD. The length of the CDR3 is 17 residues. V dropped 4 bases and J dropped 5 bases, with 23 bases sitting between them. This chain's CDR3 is CATSDPRAGGKLNEQYF. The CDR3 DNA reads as TGTGCCACCAGTGACCCCAGAGCCGGAGGGAAGCTGAACGAGCAGTACTTC.

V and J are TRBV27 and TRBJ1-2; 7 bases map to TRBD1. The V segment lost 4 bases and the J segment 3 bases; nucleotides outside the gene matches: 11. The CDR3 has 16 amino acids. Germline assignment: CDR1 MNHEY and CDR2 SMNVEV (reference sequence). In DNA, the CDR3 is TGTGCCAGCAGTTCTTTGACAGGGCTCTCTGACTATGGCTACACCTTC. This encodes CASSSLTGLSDYGYTF.